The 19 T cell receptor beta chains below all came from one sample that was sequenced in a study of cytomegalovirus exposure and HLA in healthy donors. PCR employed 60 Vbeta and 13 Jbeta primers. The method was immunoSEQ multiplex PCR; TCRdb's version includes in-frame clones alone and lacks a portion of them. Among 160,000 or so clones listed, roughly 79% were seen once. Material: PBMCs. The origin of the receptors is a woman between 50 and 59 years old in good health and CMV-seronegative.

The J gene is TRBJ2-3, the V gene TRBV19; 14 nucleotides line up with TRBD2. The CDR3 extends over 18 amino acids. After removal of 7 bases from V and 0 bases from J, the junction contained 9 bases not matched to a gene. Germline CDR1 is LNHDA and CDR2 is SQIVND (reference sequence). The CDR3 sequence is CASTGTSGGHPSTDTQYF. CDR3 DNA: TGTGCCAGTACAGGGACTAGCGGGGGTCATCCTAGCACAGATACGCAGTATTTT.

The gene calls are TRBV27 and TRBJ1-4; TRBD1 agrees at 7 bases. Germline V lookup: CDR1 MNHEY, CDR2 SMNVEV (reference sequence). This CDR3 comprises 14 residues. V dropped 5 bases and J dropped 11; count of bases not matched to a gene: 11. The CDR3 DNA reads TGTGCCAGCAGTCTAAACAGGGGAGGCGGGAAACTGTTTTTT. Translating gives CASSLNRGGGKLFF.

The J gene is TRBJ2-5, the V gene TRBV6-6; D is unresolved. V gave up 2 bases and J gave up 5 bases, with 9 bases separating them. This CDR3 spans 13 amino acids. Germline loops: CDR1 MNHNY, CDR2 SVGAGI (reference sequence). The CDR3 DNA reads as TGTGCCAGCAGTTACCGCGGCCCCGAGACCCAGTACTTC. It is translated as CASSYRGPETQYF.

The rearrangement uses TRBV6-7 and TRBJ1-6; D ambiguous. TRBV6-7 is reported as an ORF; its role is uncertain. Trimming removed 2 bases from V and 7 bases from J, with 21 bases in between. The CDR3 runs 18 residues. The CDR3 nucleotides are TGTGCCAGCAGTTACAACCCCGCAGTGGTATTCCCAAATTCACCCCTCCACTTT. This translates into CASSYNPAVVFPNSPLHF.

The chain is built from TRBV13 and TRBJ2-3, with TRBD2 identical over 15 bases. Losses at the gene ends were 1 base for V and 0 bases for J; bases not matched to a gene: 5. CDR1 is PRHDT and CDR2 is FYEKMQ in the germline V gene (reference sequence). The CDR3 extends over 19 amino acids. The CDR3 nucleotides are TGTGCCAGCAGCTTAGCTGGGACTAGCGGGGGGACCAGCACAGATACGCAGTATTTT. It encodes CASSLAGTSGGTSTDTQYF.

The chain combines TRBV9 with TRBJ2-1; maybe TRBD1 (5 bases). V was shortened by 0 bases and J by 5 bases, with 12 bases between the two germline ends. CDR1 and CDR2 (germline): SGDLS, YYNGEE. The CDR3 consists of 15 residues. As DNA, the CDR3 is TGTGCCAGCAGCGTAGGGGGCGGTCATGACAATGAGCAGTTCTTC. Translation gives CASSVGGGHDNEQFF.

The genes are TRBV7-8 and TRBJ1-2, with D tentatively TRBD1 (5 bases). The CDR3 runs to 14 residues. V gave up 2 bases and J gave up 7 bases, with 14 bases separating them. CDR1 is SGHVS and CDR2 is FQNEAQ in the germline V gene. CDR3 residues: CASSLKGLVGGYTF. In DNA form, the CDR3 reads TGTGCCAGCAGCTTAAAGGGGTTAGTGGGTGGCTACACCTTC.

The CDR3: CASSLRLPQPQHF. CDR3 nucleotide sequence: TGTGCCAGCAGTTTGCGGCTTCCCCAGCCCCAGCATTTT. The chain carries TRBV27 and TRBJ1-5; D is unresolved. CDR1 is MNHEY, CDR2 SMNVEV, per germline (reference sequence). V gave up 3 bases and J gave up 7 bases, with 10 bases separating them. This CDR3 is 13 amino acids long.

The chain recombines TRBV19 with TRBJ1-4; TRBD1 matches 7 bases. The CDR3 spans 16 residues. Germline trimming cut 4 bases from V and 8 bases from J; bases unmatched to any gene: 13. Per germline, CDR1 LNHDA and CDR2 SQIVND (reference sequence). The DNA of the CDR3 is TGTGCCAGTAGTACCGGACAGGCGCCTCAAAGGGAAAAACTGTTTTTT. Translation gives CASSTGQAPQREKLFF. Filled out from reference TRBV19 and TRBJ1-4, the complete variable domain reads DGGITQSPKYLFRKEGQNVTLSCEQNLNHDAMYWYRQDPGQGLRLIYYSQIVNDFQKGDIAEGYSVSREKKESFPLTVTSAQKNPTAFYLCASSTGQAPQREKLFFGSGTQLSVL.

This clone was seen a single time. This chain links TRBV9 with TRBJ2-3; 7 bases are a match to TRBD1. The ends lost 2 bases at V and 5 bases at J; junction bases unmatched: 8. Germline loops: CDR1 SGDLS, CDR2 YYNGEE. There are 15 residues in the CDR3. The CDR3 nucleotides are TGTGCCAGCAGCGTCGACCAGAGACAGGGAGATACGCAGTATTTT. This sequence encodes CASSVDQRQGDTQYF.

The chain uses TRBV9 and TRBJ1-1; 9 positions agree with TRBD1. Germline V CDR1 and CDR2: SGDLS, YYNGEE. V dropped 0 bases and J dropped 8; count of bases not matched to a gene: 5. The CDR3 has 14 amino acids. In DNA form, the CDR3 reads TGTGCCAGCAGCGTAGCAGCACAGGGGGCCGAAGCTTTCTTT. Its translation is CASSVAAQGAEAFF.

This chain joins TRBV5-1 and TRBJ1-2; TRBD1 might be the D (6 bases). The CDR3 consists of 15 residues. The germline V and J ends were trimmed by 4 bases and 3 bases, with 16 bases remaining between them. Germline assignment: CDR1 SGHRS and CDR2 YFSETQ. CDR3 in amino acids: CASSMRRQADYGYTF. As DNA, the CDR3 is TGCGCCAGCAGCATGCGGCGACAGGCTGACTATGGCTACACCTTC.

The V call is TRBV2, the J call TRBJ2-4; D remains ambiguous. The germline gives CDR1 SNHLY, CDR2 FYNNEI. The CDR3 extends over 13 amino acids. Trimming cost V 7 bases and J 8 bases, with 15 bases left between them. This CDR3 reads CASILHPRDIQYF. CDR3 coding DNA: TGTGCCAGCATCCTGCACCCCCGGGACATTCAGTACTTC.

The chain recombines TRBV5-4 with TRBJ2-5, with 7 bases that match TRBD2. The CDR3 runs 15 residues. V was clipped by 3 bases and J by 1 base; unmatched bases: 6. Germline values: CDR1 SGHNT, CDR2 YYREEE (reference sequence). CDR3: CASSWGAGLQETQYF. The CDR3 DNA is TGTGCCAGCAGCTGGGGAGCGGGGCTCCAAGAGACCCAGTACTTC.

DNA of the CDR3: TGTGCCAGCAGTGAAAATTGGGGCGCCGAGCAGTACTTC. Translation gives CASSENWGAEQYF. The chain has TRBV7-9 and TRBJ2-7; maybe TRBD1 (5 bases). Germline V gene sequence: CDR1 SEHNR, CDR2 FQNEAQ (reference sequence). The CDR3 consists of 13 residues. Deletions cut 6 bases from V and 6 bases from J, with 15 bases between. Variable domain in full (rest from reference TRBV7-9 and TRBJ2-7): DTGVSQNPRHKITKRGQNVTFRCDPISEHNRLYWYRQTLGQGPEFLTYFQNEAQLEKSRLLSDRFSAERPKGSFSTLEIQRTEQGDSAMYLCASSENWGAEQYFGPGTRLTVT.

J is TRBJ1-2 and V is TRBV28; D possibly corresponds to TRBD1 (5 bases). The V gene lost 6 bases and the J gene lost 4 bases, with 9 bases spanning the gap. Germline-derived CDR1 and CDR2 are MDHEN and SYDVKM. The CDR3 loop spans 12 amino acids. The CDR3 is CASRGQLYGYTF. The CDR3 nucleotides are TGTGCCAGCAGGGGGCAGCTCTATGGCTACACCTTC.

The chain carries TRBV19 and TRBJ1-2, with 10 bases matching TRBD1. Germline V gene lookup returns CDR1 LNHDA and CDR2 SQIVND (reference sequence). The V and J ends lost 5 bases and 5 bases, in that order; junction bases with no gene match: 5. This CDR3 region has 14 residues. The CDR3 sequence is CASSDRGRRYGYTF. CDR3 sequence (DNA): TGTGCCAGTAGTGACAGGGGGCGCAGGTATGGCTACACCTTC.

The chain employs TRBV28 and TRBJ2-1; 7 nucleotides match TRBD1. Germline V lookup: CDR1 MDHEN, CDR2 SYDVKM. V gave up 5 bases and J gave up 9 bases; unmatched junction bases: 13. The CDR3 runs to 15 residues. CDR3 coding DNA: TGTGCCAGCAGTCTTACAGGGGTCTCTTTCTTTGAGCAGTTCTTC. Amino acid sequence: CASSLTGVSFFEQFF. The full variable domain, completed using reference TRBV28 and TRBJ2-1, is DVKVTQSSRYLVKRTGEKVFLECVQDMDHENMFWYRQDPGLGLRLIYFSYDVKMKEKGDIPEGYSVSREKKERFSLILESASTNQTSMYLCASSLTGVSFFEQFFGPGTRLTVL.

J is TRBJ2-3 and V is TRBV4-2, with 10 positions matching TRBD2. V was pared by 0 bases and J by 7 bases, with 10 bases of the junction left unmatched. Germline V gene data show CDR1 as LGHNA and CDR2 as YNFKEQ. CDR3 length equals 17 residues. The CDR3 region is CASSQEYLAGAGNTQYF. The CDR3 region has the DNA TGTGCCAGCAGCCAAGAGTATCTAGCGGGGGCCGGGAATACGCAGTATTTT.